Detailed here is one TCR beta chain. The data derive from a study of beta chain features in type 1 diabetes. CDR3 length equals 13 residues. V was trimmed by 9 bases and J by 0 bases, leaving 12 bases between them. Reverse transcribing all isolated RNA meant expressed TCRB transcripts were sequenced. The assay was immunoSEQ multiplex PCR, and TCRdb's table has in-frame clones only and misses some. The sample consists of under 550,000 clones, approximately 10% of them appearing once. V is TRBV23-1 and J is TRBJ2-7; D gene uncertain. TRBV23-1 is recorded as an ORF, its role being uncertain. This TCR derives from a woman under 30 in good health. The sequenced material came from naive CD4+ T cells from blood. The CDR3 loop reads CASPDLPSYEQYV. The CDR3 DNA is TGCGCCAGTCCTGACTTACCCTCCTACGAGCAGTACGTC.